This TCR beta chain was documented in a study of T cells in Graves' hyperthyroidism and ophthalmopathy. CDR3 length: 13 amino acids. J gave up 9 bases and V 5 bases, and 9 bases lay outside the gene matches. It was RNA transcripts that yielded the amplified TCR beta CDR3 regions. The HTBI set primed first-round TCR CDR3 RT-PCR. TCRdb used MiXCR to reprocess the multiplex PCR reads, holding one entry per CDR3 protein. This table holds under 450,000 distinct CDR3 sequences, approximately 15% found once. This clonotype was observed at least ten times. The sequencing sample was made of blood. The chain uses TRBV12-3 or TRBV12-4 and TRBJ2-5, with 7 nucleotides matching TRBD2. This clonotype originated in a woman aged 18-29 years with Graves' hyperthyroidism. CDR3 sequence (DNA): TGTGCCAGCAGTGGGGGACTAAAAGTAGCCCAGTACTTC. Translating gives CASSGGLKVAQYF.